Each of the 29 T cell receptor beta chains below was sequenced from the same sample in a study of identical twins. TCRdb reanalysed the 5' RACE reads using MiXCR and keeps one entry per CDR3 protein. The sample contains around 960,000 distinct CDR3 sequences, around an eighth of which appear only once. The data also belong to a second study, concerning yellow fever vaccine responses in identical twins.

The sample was PBMCs. The receptors derive from a woman under 30 in good health.

CDR3 region: CASSEVEGRGQPQHF. CDR3 sequence (DNA): TGTGCCAGCAGTGAGGTTGAGGGGAGGGGTCAGCCCCAGCATTTT. V is TRBV6-1 and J is TRBJ1-5; weak D call: TRBD1 (5 bases). The V end was cut by 3 bases, the J end by 6 bases, with 15 bases between. In germline, CDR1 is MNHNS, CDR2 SASEGT. This CDR3 is 15 amino acids long.

This clonotype was seen only once. J is TRBJ2-3 and V is TRBV5-5, with 11 bases fitting TRBD2. The CDR3 is made up of 18 amino acids. J gave up 2 bases and V 4 bases, and 12 bases lay outside the gene matches. Germline V gene data show CDR1 as SGHKS and CDR2 as YYEKEE (reference sequence). CDR3 coding DNA: TGTGCCAGCAGCCCTGGACTAGCGGGCCCTTTTCTCACAGATACGCAGTATTTT. Translation: CASSPGLAGPFLTDTQYF.

This clonotype was seen a handful of times. The genes are TRBV5-1 and TRBJ2-5; TRBD2 aligns across 11 bases. The V gene end was trimmed by 0 bases and the J gene end by 4 bases; junction bases not matched to a gene: 5. In germline, CDR1 is SGHRS, CDR2 YFSETQ. The CDR3 runs to 16 residues. The CDR3 coding sequence is TGCGCCAGCAGCTTGGACCCGGGACTAGCGGTAGAGACCCAGTACTTC. Protein: CASSLDPGLAVETQYF. Filled out from reference TRBV5-1 and TRBJ2-5, the complete variable domain reads KAGVTQTPRYLIKTRGQQVTLSCSPISGHRSVSWYQQTPGQGLQFLFEYFSETQRNKGNFPGRFSGRQFSNSRSEMNVSTLELGDSALYLCASSLDPGLAVETQYFGPGTRLLVL.

This clonotype was observed a handful of times. The chain recombines TRBV5-1 with TRBJ1-2, with D uncertain. Germline assignment: CDR1 SGHRS and CDR2 YFSETQ. The CDR3 covers 16 residues. V was cut by 7 bases and J by 0 bases, with 19 bases left in between. CDR3 residues: CASARAATEANYGYTF. CDR3 nucleotide sequence: TGCGCCAGCGCACGAGCCGCGACGGAAGCTAACTATGGCTACACCTTC.

The chain couples TRBV20-1 to TRBJ2-5; 7 positions agree with TRBD2. J gave up 3 bases and V 3 bases, and 4 bases lay outside the gene matches. Germline V gene sequence: CDR1 DFQATT, CDR2 SNEGSKA (reference sequence). This CDR3 has 13 amino acids. CDR3 sequence: CSARHGGKETQYF. The CDR3, as DNA: TGCAGTGCTAGGCACGGGGGGAAAGAGACCCAGTACTTC.

This clonotype was seen a handful of times. CDR3 amino acids: CASSFDRSNTEAFF. In nucleotides, the CDR3 is TGTGCCAGCAGTTTTGACAGATCGAACACTGAAGCTTTCTTT. The chain is built from TRBV12-3 or TRBV12-4 and TRBJ1-1; a possible D gene is TRBD1 (5 bases). CDR3 size: 14 residues. V was pared by 3 bases and J by 1 base, with 9 bases between.

The chain employs TRBV6-2 or TRBV6-3 and TRBJ2-3, with D possibly called TRBD1 or TRBD2 (5 bases each). In germline, CDR1 is MNHEY, CDR2 SVGEGT. The CDR3 is 14 residues long. Deletions cut 7 bases from V and 0 bases from J, with 11 bases between. The CDR3 protein is CASTSGRSTDTQYF. The CDR3 nucleotides read TGTGCCAGCACGTCGGGACGGAGCACAGATACGCAGTATTTT.

The CDR3 nucleotides are TGTGCCAGCAGCCGCCCTGGCGGCCTGTCGGACATTCAGTACTTC. This gives the protein CASSRPGGLSDIQYF. The chain combines TRBV3-1 with TRBJ2-4; no definite D call. The V and J ends lost 4 bases and 8 bases respectively, with 18 bases between them. Germline V CDR1 and CDR2: LGHDT, YNNKEL (reference sequence). This CDR3 spans 15 amino acids.

The rearrangement uses TRBV20-1 and TRBJ2-7, with no clear D. V lost 3 bases and J lost 1, with 19 bases in between. The CDR3 contains 16 residues. The germline V gene encodes CDR1 DFQATT and CDR2 SNEGSKA (reference sequence). Written as DNA, the CDR3 is TGCAGTGCTAGCTCCCCTGGCGGCTCACCGTCCTACGAGCAGTACTTC. Its translation: CSASSPGGSPSYEQYF.

This clonotype was recorded only once. The V gene is TRBV11-2, the J gene TRBJ2-1; 13 nucleotides agree with TRBD2. This CDR3 has 16 amino acids. The ends lost 2 bases at V and 8 bases at J; junction bases unmatched: 6. Per germline, CDR1 SGHAT and CDR2 FQNNGV. This CDR3 reads CASSLSLGLAGDEQFF. CDR3 bases: TGTGCCAGCAGCTTATCTTTAGGACTAGCGGGAGATGAGCAGTTCTTC.

This clonotype was detected only once. The rearrangement joins TRBV6-1 to TRBJ1-3; tentative D call: TRBD1 (5 bases). Germline assignment: CDR1 MNHNS and CDR2 SASEGT. The CDR3 covers 18 residues. The V and J ends lost 7 bases and 0 bases respectively, with 22 bases between them. The DNA of the CDR3 is TGTGCCAGCACCAAGATTAAGGGGAACCCCTTCTCTGGAAACACCATATATTTT. Translating gives CASTKIKGNPFSGNTIYF.

This clonotype appeared a few times. The rearrangement uses TRBV7-2 and TRBJ1-2, with 9 bases fitting TRBD1. The CDR3 sequence is 11 residues long. Germline CDR1 SGHTA, CDR2 FQGNSA. With V trimmed by 5 bases and J by 14 bases, 6 bases remained unmatched. The CDR3 is CASSQGQGGTF. CDR3 nucleotide sequence: TGTGCCAGCAGCCAGGGACAGGGCGGAACCTTC.

The chain couples TRBV28 to TRBJ1-1; no clear D. The V end lost 7 bases, the J end lost 1 base, and 16 bases lay between the germline ends. Germline V gene lookup returns CDR1 MDHEN and CDR2 SYDVKM. CDR3 length equals 15 residues. In DNA, the CDR3 is TGTGCCAGCACGTTCCTCGAAACAGCGAACACTGAAGCTTTCTTT. Amino acids: CASTFLETANTEAFF.

This chain joins TRBV29-1 and TRBJ1-4; tentative D call: TRBD1 (5 bases). Germline V gene lookup returns CDR1 SQVTM and CDR2 ANQGSEA. CDR3 length: 12 amino acids. Trimming pared 1 base from V and 10 bases from J, leaving 10 bases between. In DNA form, the CDR3 reads TGCAGCGTTGAAGGCCAGGGAGGAAAACTGTTTTTT. As protein: CSVEGQGGKLFF.

This clonotype was counted only a few times. The rearrangement links TRBV9 to TRBJ2-5, with D perhaps matching TRBD1 (6 bases). CDR1 is SGDLS and CDR2 is YYNGEE in the germline V gene. Trimming shortened V by 0 bases and J by 3 bases, and 9 bases separated the two germline ends. This CDR3 is 14 amino acids long. The CDR3 region is CASSVGGTKETQYF. Here the CDR3 DNA reads TGTGCCAGCAGCGTAGGGGGGACAAAAGAGACCCAGTACTTC.

This clonotype turned up a few times. V usage is TRBV6-5 and J usage is TRBJ1-2; a weak D match, TRBD1 (6 bases). CDR1 and CDR2 (germline): MNHEY, SVGAGI. The CDR3 has 12 amino acids. The V and J ends lost 6 bases and 7 bases respectively, with 12 bases between them. In DNA, the CDR3 is TGTGCCAGCAGCCGCAACAGGGCTGGCTACACCTTC. This codes for CASSRNRAGYTF.

The chain has TRBV9 and TRBJ1-1; D remains ambiguous. V lost 4 bases and J 9 bases, leaving 22 bases between the germline ends. This CDR3 has 15 residues. Germline V gene lookup returns CDR1 SGDLS and CDR2 YYNGEE. CDR3 amino acids: CASSPRLIVTNKAFF. The CDR3 DNA sequence: TGTGCCAGCAGCCCTCGTCTCATTGTCACCAATAAAGCTTTCTTT. Variable domain in full (rest from reference TRBV9 and TRBJ1-1): DSGVTQTPKHLITATGQRVTLRCSPRSGDLSVYWYQQSLDQGLQFLIQYYNGEERAKGNILERFSAQQFPDLHSELNLSSLELGDSALYFCASSPRLIVTNKAFFGQGTRLTVV.

This clonotype was seen a handful of times. The V gene is TRBV20-1, the J gene TRBJ2-3, with 14 bases that match TRBD2. The V gene end was trimmed by 5 bases and the J gene end by 11 bases; junction bases not matched to a gene: 6. Germline loops: CDR1 DFQATT, CDR2 SNEGSKA (reference sequence). This CDR3 has 13 residues. The CDR3 here is CSAVPGTSGGQYF. CDR3 DNA sequence: TGCAGTGCTGTTCCCGGGACTAGCGGGGGGCAGTATTTT.

This clonotype was counted a few times. This chain links TRBV5-1 with TRBJ2-2; 12 positions match TRBD2. This CDR3 is built from 21 residues. Germline CDR1 is SGHRS and CDR2 is YFSETQ. J lost 2 bases, V lost 3 bases, and 17 bases had no gene match. For the CDR3, the DNA is TGCGCCAGCAGCTCCCGACTCTCGTCTAGCGGGGGGGCCAGAAACACCGGGGAGCTGTTTTTT. Protein sequence: CASSSRLSSSGGARNTGELFF.

This clonotype was found many times. CDR3 in amino acids: CSGKRPGQGNNNEQFF. Here the CDR3 DNA reads TGCAGCGGAAAGAGACCGGGACAGGGAAATAACAATGAGCAGTTCTTC. This chain uses TRBV29-1 with TRBJ2-1; 9 positions match TRBD1. After removal of 7 bases from V and 5 bases from J, the junction contained 15 bases not matched to a gene. This CDR3 contains 16 residues. Per germline, CDR1 SQVTM and CDR2 ANQGSEA.

Only a few counts were recorded for this clonotype. The rearrangement joins TRBV20-1 to TRBJ2-7; 14 positions agree with TRBD2. CDR3 length: 14 residues. CDR1 is DFQATT, CDR2 SNEGSKA, per germline (reference sequence). Trimming at V came to 0 bases and at J to 6 bases, leaving 1 base not matched to a gene. The CDR3 sequence is CSARDGTSGGEQYV. Written as DNA, the CDR3 is TGCAGTGCTAGAGATGGGACTAGCGGGGGCGAGCAGTACGTC.

This clonotype was counted only a few times. The junction does not match germline at one end; this may be a read error. The CDR3: CASSLNPPLNF. Written as DNA, the CDR3 is TGTGCCAGCAGCTTAAACCCGCCCTTGAACTTC. The rearrangement joins TRBV11-2 to TRBJ2-7; D ambiguous. In germline, CDR1 is SGHAT, CDR2 FQNNGV. This CDR3 is 11 amino acids long.

This clonotype was seen more than once but under ten times. The chain couples TRBV12-3 or TRBV12-4 to TRBJ2-2; TRBD2 matches 14 bases. The ends lost 4 bases at V and 3 bases at J; junction bases unmatched: 4. The CDR3 contains 17 residues. CDR3 loop: CASSSMGLAGDTGELFF. In DNA, the CDR3 is TGTGCCAGCAGTTCCATGGGACTAGCGGGAGACACCGGGGAGCTGTTTTTT.

The chain joins TRBV5-6 to TRBJ1-2, with 10 nucleotides matching TRBD1. CDR3 size: 14 residues. From germline, CDR1 is SGHDT and CDR2 YYEEEE. Trimming cost V 4 bases and J 6 bases; bases outside gene matches: 6. Here the CDR3 DNA reads TGTGCCAGCAGCCAGGACAGGGGGAGGAATGGCTACACCTTC. This translates into CASSQDRGRNGYTF.

The gene calls are TRBV7-2 and TRBJ2-3; weak D call: TRBD1 (5 bases). Germline assignment: CDR1 SGHTA and CDR2 FQGNSA. The V end lost 7 bases, the J end lost 1 base, and 18 bases lay between the germline ends. The CDR3 extends over 16 amino acids. DNA of the CDR3: TGTGCCAGCACATCCGCTAGAGGCAGGGGCACAGATACGCAGTATTTT. It encodes CASTSARGRGTDTQYF. Looking up the rest from reference TRBV7-2 and TRBJ2-3 gives the full variable domain: GAGVSQSPSNKVTEKGKDVELRCDPISGHTALYWYRQSLGQGLEFLIYFQGNSAPDKSGLPSDRFSAERTGGSVSTLTIQRTQQEDSAVYLCASTSARGRGTDTQYFGPGTRLTVL.

The V and J genes are TRBV7-2 and TRBJ1-3, with no clear D. Looked up from germline, CDR1 is SGHTA and CDR2 is FQGNSA. V lost 5 bases to trimming and J lost 0 bases, with 11 bases between them. The CDR3 totals 15 residues. The CDR3 DNA sequence: TGTGCCAGCAGCCCCCGCAGCCGCTCTGGAAACACCATATATTTT. Translation gives CASSPRSRSGNTIYF.

This clonotype was detected ten times or more. The chain links TRBV12-3 or TRBV12-4 to TRBJ1-3; 7 bases line up with TRBD1. The trim removed 2 bases at V and 2 bases at J, leaving 3 bases unmatched. This CDR3 spans 15 amino acids. The CDR3: CASSLLTGAGNTIYF. DNA of the CDR3: TGTGCCAGCAGTTTACTCACAGGGGCTGGAAACACCATATATTTT.

This clonotype showed up just a few times. This chain joins TRBV15 and TRBJ1-1, with D possibly TRBD1 on 6 matching bases. Per the germline V gene, CDR1 is LNHNV and CDR2 is YYDKDF (reference sequence). V was trimmed by 1 base and J by 1 base, leaving 10 bases between them. The CDR3 sequence is 15 residues long. CDR3 DNA sequence: TGTGCCACCAGCAGAGGGGACATCTCGAACACTGAAGCTTTCTTT. It yields the protein CATSRGDISNTEAFF.

V is TRBV11-3 and J is TRBJ2-1; D call uncertain. The ends were cut back, 1 base at V and 2 bases at J, with 15 bases in the middle. CDR1 is SGHNT and CDR2 is YENEEA in the germline V gene. CDR3 length: 17 residues. The CDR3 coding sequence is TGTGCCAGCAGCTTAGTGGGGTCCCTCTACCCCTACAATGAGCAGTTCTTC. Protein: CASSLVGSLYPYNEQFF. The variable domain in full, completed from reference TRBV11-3 and TRBJ2-1, reads EAGVVQSPRYKIIEKKQPVAFWCNPISGHNTLYWYLQNLGQGPELLIRYENEEAVDDSQLPKDRFSAERLKGVDSTLKIQPAELGDSAVYLCASSLVGSLYPYNEQFFGPGTRLTVL.